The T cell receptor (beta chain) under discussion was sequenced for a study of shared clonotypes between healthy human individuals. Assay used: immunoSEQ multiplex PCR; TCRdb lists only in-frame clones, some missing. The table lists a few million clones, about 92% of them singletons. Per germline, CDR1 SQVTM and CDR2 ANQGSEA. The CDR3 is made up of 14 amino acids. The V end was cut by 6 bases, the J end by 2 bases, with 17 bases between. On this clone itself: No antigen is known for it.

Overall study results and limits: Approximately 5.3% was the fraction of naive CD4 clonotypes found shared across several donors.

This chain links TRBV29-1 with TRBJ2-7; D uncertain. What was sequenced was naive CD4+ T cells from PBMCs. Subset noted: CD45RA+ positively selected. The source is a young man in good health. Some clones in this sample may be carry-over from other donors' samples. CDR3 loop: CSVRVAGPTYEQYF. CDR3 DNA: TGCAGCGTGCGCGTGGCAGGACCAACCTACGAGCAGTACTTC.